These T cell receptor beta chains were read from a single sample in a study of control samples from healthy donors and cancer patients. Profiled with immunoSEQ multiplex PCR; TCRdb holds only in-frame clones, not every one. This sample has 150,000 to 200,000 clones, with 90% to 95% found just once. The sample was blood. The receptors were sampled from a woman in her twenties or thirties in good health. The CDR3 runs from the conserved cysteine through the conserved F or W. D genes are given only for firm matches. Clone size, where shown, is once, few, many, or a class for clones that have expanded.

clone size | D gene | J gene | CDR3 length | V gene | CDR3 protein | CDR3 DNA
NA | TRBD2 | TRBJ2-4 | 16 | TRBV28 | CASSLWGLAGGDIQYF | TGTGCCAGCAGTTTATGGGGACTAGCGGGAGGGGACATTCAGTACTTC
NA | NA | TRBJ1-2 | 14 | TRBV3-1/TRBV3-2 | CASSQGVGFYGYTF | TGTGCCAGCAGCCAAGGGGTAGGGTTCTATGGCTACACCTTC
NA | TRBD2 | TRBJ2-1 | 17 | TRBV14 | CASSQELAGGPYNEQFF | TGTGCCAGCAGCCAAGAACTAGCGGGAGGTCCTTACAATGAGCAGTTCTTC
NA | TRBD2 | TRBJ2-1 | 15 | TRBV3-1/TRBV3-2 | CASSQDTSGVGEQFF | TGTGCCAGCAGCCAAGATACTAGCGGGGTAGGTGAGCAGTTCTTC
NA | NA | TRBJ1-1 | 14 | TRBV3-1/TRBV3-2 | CASSQVQGNTEAFF | TGTGCCAGCAGCCAAGTGCAGGGGAACACTGAAGCTTTCTTT
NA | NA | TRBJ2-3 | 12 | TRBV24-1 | CATSELADTQYF | TGTGCCACCAGTGAACTAGCAGATACGCAGTATTTT
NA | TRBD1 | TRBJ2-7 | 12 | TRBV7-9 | CASSSTGKEQYF | TGTGCCAGCAGTTCGACAGGGAAGGAGCAGTACTTC
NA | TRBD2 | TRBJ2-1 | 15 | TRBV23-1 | CASSQDSGRYNEQFF | TGCGCCAGCAGTCAAGATAGCGGGAGGTACAATGAGCAGTTCTTC
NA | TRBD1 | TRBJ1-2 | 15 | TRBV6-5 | CASSPQGANNYGYTF | TGTGCCAGCAGTCCACAGGGGGCAAACAACTATGGCTACACCTTC
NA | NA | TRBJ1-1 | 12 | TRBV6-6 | CASSYSGIEAFF | TGTGCCAGCAGTTACTCCGGGATTGAAGCTTTCTTT
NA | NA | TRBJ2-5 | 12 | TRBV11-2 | CASSLAKETQYF | TGTGCCAGCAGCCTAGCGAAAGAGACCCAGTACTTC
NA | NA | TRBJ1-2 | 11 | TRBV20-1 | CSAVQGRGYTF | TGCAGTGCTGTACAGGGACGTGGCTACACCTTC
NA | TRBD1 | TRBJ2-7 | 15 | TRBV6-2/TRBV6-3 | CASSPPGQGPYEQYF | TGTGCCAGCAGCCCCCCGGGACAGGGGCCCTACGAGCAGTACTTC
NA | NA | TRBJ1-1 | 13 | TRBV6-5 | CASSYSRGTEAFF | TGTGCCAGCAGTTACTCGAGGGGCACTGAAGCTTTCTTT
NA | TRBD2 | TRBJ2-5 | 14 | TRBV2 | CASSAREGRETQYF | TGTGCCAGCAGTGCCCGGGAGGGTCGGGAGACCCAGTACTTC
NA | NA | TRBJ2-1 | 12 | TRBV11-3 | CASSLGVNEQFF | TGTGCCAGCAGCTTAGGGGTGAATGAGCAGTTCTTC
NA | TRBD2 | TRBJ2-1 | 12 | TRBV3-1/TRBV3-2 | CASSLTSGEQFF | TGTGCCAGCAGCCTGACTAGCGGAGAGCAGTTCTTC
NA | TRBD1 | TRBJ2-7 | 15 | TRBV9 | CASSVEETGGYEQYF | TGTGCCAGCAGCGTAGAGGAGACAGGGGGCTACGAGCAGTACTTC
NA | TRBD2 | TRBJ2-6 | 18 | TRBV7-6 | CASSPGTSGRAGANVLTF | TGTGCCAGCAGCCCCGGGACTAGCGGGAGGGCTGGGGCCAACGTCCTGACTTTC
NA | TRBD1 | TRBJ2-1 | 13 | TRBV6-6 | CASRDRVVNEQFF | TGTGCCAGCCGGGACAGGGTGGTGAATGAGCAGTTCTTC
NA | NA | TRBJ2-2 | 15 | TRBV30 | CAWSVRPSNTGELFF | TGTGCCTGGAGTGTACGTCCCTCGAACACCGGGGAGCTGTTTTTT
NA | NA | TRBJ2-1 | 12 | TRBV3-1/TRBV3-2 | CASSRAYNEQFF | TGTGCCAGCAGCCGCGCCTACAATGAGCAGTTCTTC
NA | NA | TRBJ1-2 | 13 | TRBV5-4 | CASSLGPGNGYTF | TGTGCCAGCAGCTTGGGTCCAGGGAATGGCTACACCTTC
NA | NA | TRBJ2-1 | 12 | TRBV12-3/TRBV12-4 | CASSLGGNEQFF | TGTGCCAGCAGTTTAGGGGGGAATGAGCAGTTCTTC
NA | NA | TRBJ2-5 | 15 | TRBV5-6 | CASSLESSRPRTQYF | TGTGCCAGCAGCTTGGAAAGTTCCCGGCCCAGGACCCAGTACTTC
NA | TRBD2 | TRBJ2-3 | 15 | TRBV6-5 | CASTLAGASTDTQYF | TGTGCCAGCACCCTAGCGGGGGCTAGCACAGATACGCAGTATTTT
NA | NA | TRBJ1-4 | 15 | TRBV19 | CASSIAGATNEKLFF | TGTGCCAGTAGTATCGCCGGTGCAACTAATGAAAAACTGTTTTTT
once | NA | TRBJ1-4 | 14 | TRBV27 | CASRPVATNEKLFF | TGTGCCAGCAGACCCGTTGCAACTAATGAAAAACTGTTTTTT
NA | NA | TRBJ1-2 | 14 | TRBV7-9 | CASSLALGGAGYTF | TGTGCCAGCAGCTTAGCGCTGGGGGGCGCGGGCTACACCTTC
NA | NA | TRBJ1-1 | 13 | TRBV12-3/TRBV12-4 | CASSFSTGDEAFF | TGTGCCAGCAGTTTCTCGACGGGGGATGAAGCTTTCTTT
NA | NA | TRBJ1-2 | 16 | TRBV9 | CASSVPAGAISYGYTF | TGTGCCAGCAGCGTACCAGCAGGGGCCATCAGCTATGGCTACACCTTC
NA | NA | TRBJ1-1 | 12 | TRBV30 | CAWSNTGSGAFF | TGTGCCTGGAGCAACACAGGGTCGGGAGCTTTCTTT
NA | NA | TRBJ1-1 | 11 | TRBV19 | CASTGATEAFF | TGTGCCAGTACAGGGGCCACTGAAGCTTTCTTT
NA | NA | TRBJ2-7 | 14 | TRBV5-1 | CASSLGVTTYEQYF | TGCGCCAGCAGCTTGGGGGTCACGACCTACGAGCAGTACTTC
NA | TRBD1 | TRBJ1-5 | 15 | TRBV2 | CASRAGTGGAQPQHF | TGTGCCAGCAGAGCCGGGACAGGGGGGGCTCAGCCCCAGCATTTT
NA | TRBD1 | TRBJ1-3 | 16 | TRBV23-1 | CASSQSGTGSGNTIYF | TGCGCCAGCAGTCAATCGGGGACAGGGTCTGGAAACACCATATATTTT
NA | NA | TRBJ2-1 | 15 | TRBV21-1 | CASSKMKGAHNEQFF | TGTGCCAGCAGCAAAATGAAGGGGGCCCACAATGAGCAGTTCTTC
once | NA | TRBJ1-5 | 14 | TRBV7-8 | CASSLGGHNQPQHF | TGTGCCAGCAGCTTGGGGGGACACAATCAGCCCCAGCATTTT
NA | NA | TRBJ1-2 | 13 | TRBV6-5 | CASSYSRRNGYTF | TGTGCCAGCAGTTACTCTCGGAGGAATGGCTACACCTTC
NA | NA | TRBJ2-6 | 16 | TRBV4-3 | CASSQDLGSGANVLTF | TGCGCCAGCAGCCAAGATCTCGGATCTGGGGCCAACGTCCTGACTTTC
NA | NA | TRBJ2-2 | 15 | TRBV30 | CAWSVGGAGTGELFF | TGTGCCTGGAGTGTAGGGGGGGCTGGAACCGGGGAGCTGTTTTTT
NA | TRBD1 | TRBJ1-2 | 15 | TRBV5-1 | CASSLEGQGFYGYTF | TGCGCCAGCAGCTTGGAGGGACAGGGGTTCTATGGCTACACCTTC
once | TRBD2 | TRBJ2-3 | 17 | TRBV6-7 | CASSYPGTSGRGDTQYF | TGTGCCAGCAGTTACCCCGGGACTAGCGGGAGAGGAGATACGCAGTATTTT
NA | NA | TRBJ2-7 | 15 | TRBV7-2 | CASSLEGRGSYEQYF | TGTGCCAGCAGCTTAGAGGGGAGGGGGTCCTACGAGCAGTACTTC
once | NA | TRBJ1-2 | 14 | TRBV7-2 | CASSLGPGTYGYTF | TGTGCCAGCAGCTTAGGGCCCGGGACCTATGGCTACACCTTC
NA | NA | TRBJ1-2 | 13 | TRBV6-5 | CASSYSGSYGYTF | TGTGCCAGCAGTTACTCAGGGTCCTATGGCTACACCTTC
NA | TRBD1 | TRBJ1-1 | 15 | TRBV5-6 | CASSLQGRGNTEAFF | TGTGCCAGCAGCTTACAGGGGCGCGGGAACACTGAAGCTTTCTTT
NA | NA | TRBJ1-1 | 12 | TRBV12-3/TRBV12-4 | CASSFAQLEAFF | TGTGCCAGCAGTTTCGCACAGCTTGAAGCTTTCTTT
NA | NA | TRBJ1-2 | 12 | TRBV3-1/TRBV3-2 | CASSQTVYGYTF | TGTGCCAGCAGCCAGACGGTGTATGGCTACACCTTC
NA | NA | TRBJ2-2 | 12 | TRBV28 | CASRPRVGELFF | TGTGCCAGCAGGCCTAGGGTCGGGGAGCTGTTTTTT
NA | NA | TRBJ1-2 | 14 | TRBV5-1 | CASSLGQGSRGYTF | TGCGCCAGCAGCTTGGGGCAGGGGAGTCGTGGCTACACCTTC
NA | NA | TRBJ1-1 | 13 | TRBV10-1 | CASSDRLNTEAFF | TGCGCCAGCAGTGATCGGTTGAACACTGAAGCTTTCTTT
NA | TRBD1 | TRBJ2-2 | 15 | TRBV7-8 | CASSSGQLNTGELFF | TGTGCCAGCAGCTCGGGACAGTTAAACACCGGGGAGCTGTTTTTT
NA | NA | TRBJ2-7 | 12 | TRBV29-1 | CSVGQVGYEQYF | TGCAGCGTTGGACAGGTCGGATACGAGCAGTACTTC